The sequence of this T cell receptor (beta chain) was determined in a study of post-analysis software for immune sequencing data. Study-level background: The disease courses spanned relapsing-remitting, secondary progressive and progressive-relapsing forms of multiple sclerosis. Study-wide points: Controls significantly exceeded multiple sclerosis patients in normalized Chao1 diversity. F measure showed strong co-clustering of same-batch samples. Patients showed TRBV5-6, TRBV5-1 and TRBV20-1 among roughly 5 TRBV segments more frequent than in controls.

Regarding this clonotype: Its antigen is unknown.

cDNA libraries of TCR beta carried unique molecular identifiers. From the PCR reads, TCRdb called clonotypes with MiXCR, one entry per CDR3 protein. Here the sample spans almost 700,000 distinct CDR3 sequences, approximately 60% being singletons. The CDR3 sequence is 13 residues long. The germline V gene encodes CDR1 MNHEY and CDR2 SVGAGI. Trimming left V 0 bases short and J 6 bases short, with 6 bases between. The sequence was obtained from a girl aged 2-10 years with multiple sclerosis. The sample consisted of blood. This chain links TRBV6-5 with TRBJ1-5; no clear D. The CDR3 sequence: CASSYSGPQPQHF. DNA of the CDR3: TGTGCCAGCAGTTACTCCGGACCTCAGCCCCAGCATTTT.